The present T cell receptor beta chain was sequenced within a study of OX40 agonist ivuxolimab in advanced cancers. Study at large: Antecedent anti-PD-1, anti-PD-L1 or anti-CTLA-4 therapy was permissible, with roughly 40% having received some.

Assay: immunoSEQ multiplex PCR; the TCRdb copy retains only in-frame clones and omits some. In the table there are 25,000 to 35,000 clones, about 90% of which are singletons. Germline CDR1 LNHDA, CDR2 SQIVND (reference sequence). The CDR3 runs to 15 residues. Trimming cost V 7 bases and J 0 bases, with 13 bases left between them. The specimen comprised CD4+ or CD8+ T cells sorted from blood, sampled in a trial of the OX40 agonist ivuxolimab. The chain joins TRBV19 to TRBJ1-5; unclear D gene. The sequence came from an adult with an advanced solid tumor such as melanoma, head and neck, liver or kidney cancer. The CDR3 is CASNPNSYSNQPQHF. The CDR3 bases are TGTGCCAGTAATCCAAACTCCTATAGCAATCAGCCCCAGCATTTT. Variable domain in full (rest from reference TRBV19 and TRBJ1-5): DGGITQSPKYLFRKEGQNVTLSCEQNLNHDAMYWYRQDPGQGLRLIYYSQIVNDFQKGDIAEGYSVSREKKESFPLTVTSAQKNPTAFYLCASNPNSYSNQPQHFGDGTRLSIL.